This T cell receptor (beta chain) was identified during a study of T-cell memory formation after mild COVID-19. Study outcomes and limitations: Some SARS-CoV-2-responding clones were already detected in memory before infection. The CD4+ clones that contracted clustered mainly within CM and EM, and the CD8+ clones concentrated in EMRA.

V shed 10 bases, J shed 5 bases, and the junction held 8 bases outside the gene matches. The CDR3 loop spans 14 amino acids. Of note for this clonotype: Its matching antigen is unknown.

From 5'RACE with constant-segment primers came TCR alpha and TCR beta cDNA libraries that carried sample barcodes and UMIs. TCRdb used MiXCR to reprocess the 5' RACE reads, holding one entry per CDR3 protein. The sample has just over 60,000 distinct CDR3 sequences; approximately 9% are singletons. The sequence was collected from a man aged 18 to 30 who had mild COVID-19 (a few samples of this study predate the infection). Cell type and time point are not known. The sample comprised PBMCs or a T cell subset sorted from them (not recorded which). The chain recombines TRBV12-3 or TRBV12-4 with TRBJ2-5; 12 nucleotides line up with TRBD2. This CDR3 is CATASGGAGETQYF. The CDR3, as DNA: TGTGCCACTGCTAGCGGGGGGGCCGGGGAGACCCAGTACTTC.